Presented here are 21 T cell receptor beta chains from one specimen sequenced in a study of shared clonotypes between healthy human individuals. Only in-frame clones appear in the TCRdb table, and some are missing; sequencing was by immunoSEQ multiplex PCR. The table shows some 2,100,000 clones, with approximately 94% occurring only once. Positively selected for CCR7, the CD45RO-negative cells used as naive CD8 cells excluded terminally differentiated effector memory CD45RA+ cells. The sample consisted of naive CD8+ T cells from PBMCs. The receptors shown here come from a man in his late teens or twenties in good health. Some clones in this sample may be carry-over from other donors' samples.

This clone was counted a single time. The chain combines TRBV6-6 with TRBJ2-1; D is uncertain. Germline assignment: CDR1 MNHNY and CDR2 SVGAGI (reference sequence). The CDR3 contains 15 residues. With 2 bases removed from V and 3 bases from J, the gap between germline ends came to 11 bases. For the CDR3, the DNA is TGTGCCAGCAGTTACGTAGATTTGATCTACAATGAGCAGTTCTTC. This encodes CASSYVDLIYNEQFF.

A note on this clone: Distinct nucleotide sequences in the sample also encode this CDR3. This sequence joins TRBV27 and TRBJ1-1; the D gene is possibly TRBD1 (5 bases). The ends were cut back, 3 bases at V and 2 bases at J, with 7 bases in the middle. Germline CDR1 reads MNHEY; CDR2 reads SMNVEV (reference sequence). The CDR3 runs 13 residues. The CDR3 reads CASSFRGNTEAFF. Written as DNA, the CDR3 is TGTGCCAGCAGTTTTCGGGGCAACACTGAAGCTTTCTTT.

The V call is TRBV28, the J call TRBJ2-3; TRBD1 aligns across 10 bases. V trimming: 7 bases; J trimming: 6 bases; junction bases outside the gene matches: 13. In germline, CDR1 is MDHEN, CDR2 SYDVKM. The CDR3 is made up of 16 amino acids. CDR3 nucleotides: TGTGCCAGCAACCTACCGGGACAGGGGAGGGTTGATACGCAGTATTTT. Its protein is CASNLPGQGRVDTQYF.

The rearrangement joins TRBV6-5 to TRBJ2-7, with D hard to call. Germline CDR1 and CDR2: MNHEY and SVGAGI. The CDR3 is 13 residues long. The V gene lost 8 bases and the J gene lost 5 bases, with 16 bases spanning the gap. As DNA, the CDR3 is TGTGCCAGCGGACCGGGCATTAGGAACGAGCAGTACTTC. Protein sequence: CASGPGIRNEQYF.

The chain couples TRBV6-6 to TRBJ1-3, with a weak D call TRBD1 (5 bases). The CDR3 has 15 residues. Germline values: CDR1 MNHNY, CDR2 SVGAGI (reference sequence). Between the trimmed V and J ends, which lost 2 bases and 4 bases, there was a span of 12 bases. The CDR3 here is CASSYMGEYGNTIYF. CDR3 DNA: TGTGCCAGCAGTTACATGGGGGAATACGGAAACACCATATATTTT.

The chain links TRBV9 to TRBJ1-5; D not resolved. V was trimmed by 3 bases and J by 4 bases, leaving 14 bases between them. The CDR3 loop spans 15 amino acids. Germline CDR1 and CDR2: SGDLS and YYNGEE. The CDR3 protein is CASSALPGRNQPQHF. CDR3 sequence (DNA): TGTGCCAGCAGCGCGCTCCCCGGGAGGAATCAGCCCCAGCATTTT.

This chain links TRBV2 with TRBJ1-2, with D unclear. The V gene's germline CDR1 is SNHLY and CDR2 FYNNEI. V was clipped by 2 bases and J by 3 bases, with 4 bases between them. The CDR3 spans 12 residues. The CDR3 DNA sequence: TGTGCCAGCAGTGAAAGTGACTATGGCTACACCTTC. This gives the protein CASSESDYGYTF.

This chain joins TRBV23-1 and TRBJ2-2, with TRBD2 matching 9 bases. TRBV23-1 qualifies as an ORF whose function is uncertain. This CDR3 is 23 amino acids long. V lost 7 bases, J lost 0 bases, and 27 bases stayed unmatched. Written as DNA, the CDR3 is TGCGCCAGCAATCCGCTCGCCAGCGCTAGCGGGGTTGGCGGTGGGGCGAACACCGGGGAGCTGTTTTTT. As protein: CASNPLASASGVGGGANTGELFF.

This chain joins TRBV2 and TRBJ2-7, with D possibly being TRBD1 (6 bases). The germline CDR1 and CDR2 sequences are SNHLY and FYNNEI. The CDR3 extends over 14 amino acids. V was cut by 8 bases and J by 5 bases, with 19 bases left in between. The CDR3 loop is CASAGAGGYDEQYF. The CDR3 region has the DNA TGTGCCAGCGCAGGGGCTGGGGGCTACGACGAGCAGTACTTC. Full variable domain (rest looked up from reference TRBV2 and TRBJ2-7): EPEVTQTPSHQVTQMGQEVILRCVPISNHLYFYWYRQILGQKVEFLVSFYNNEISEKSEIFDDQFSVERPDGSNFTLKIRSTKLEDSAMYFCASAGAGGYDEQYFGPGTRLTVT.

This chain uses TRBV4-3 with TRBJ2-1, with unresolved D. V lost 1 base, J lost 2 bases, and 9 bases lay in between. CDR3 length: 15 residues. Germline V gene lookup returns CDR1 LGHNA and CDR2 YSLEER. The CDR3, as DNA: TGCGCCAGCAGCCAAGGTCCCGGAGCCTACAATGAGCAGTTCTTC. Amino acid sequence: CASSQGPGAYNEQFF.

The V call is TRBV28, the J call TRBJ2-7, with D maybe TRBD1 (6 bases). CDR3 length: 15 amino acids. CDR1 is MDHEN and CDR2 is SYDVKM in the germline V gene. Trimming took 6 bases from V and 0 from J, leaving 15 bases between them. The CDR3 spells CASRQAVGASYEQYF. The CDR3 DNA is TGTGCCAGCAGGCAGGCAGTGGGGGCCTCCTACGAGCAGTACTTC.

This rearrangement joins TRBV28 to TRBJ2-1, with TRBD2 identical over 8 bases. The CDR3 has 15 amino acids. With 6 bases clipped from V and 5 bases from J, the junction kept 9 bases outside the gene matches. Germline CDR1 MDHEN, CDR2 SYDVKM. The chain's CDR3 is CASRLADPDHNEQFF. The CDR3 nucleotides read TGTGCCAGCAGACTAGCGGACCCAGACCACAATGAGCAGTTCTTC. Filled out from reference TRBV28 and TRBJ2-1, the complete variable domain reads DVKVTQSSRYLVKRTGEKVFLECVQDMDHENMFWYRQDPGLGLRLIYFSYDVKMKEKGDIPEGYSVSREKKERFSLILESASTNQTSMYLCASRLADPDHNEQFFGPGTRLTVL.

The sample holds a few counts of this clone. The genes are TRBV4-1 and TRBJ1-1; D gene uncertain. Trimming took off 1 base at V and 1 base at J, with 10 bases between the two ends. Germline CDR1 reads MGHRA; CDR2 reads YSYEKL. The CDR3 covers 15 residues. CDR3 sequence: CASSQVSTGNTEAFF. DNA of the CDR3: TGCGCCAGCAGCCAAGTCTCAACCGGGAACACTGAAGCTTTCTTT.

The rearrangement links TRBV29-1 to TRBJ1-2, with D perhaps matching TRBD1 (6 bases). V lost 5 bases and J 4 bases, leaving 14 bases between the germline ends. The germline V gene has CDR1 SQVTM and CDR2 ANQGSEA. The CDR3 consists of 13 residues. The CDR3 here is CSVRLPGAYGYTF. DNA for the CDR3: TGCAGCGTTCGTCTTCCAGGGGCCTATGGCTACACCTTC. The full variable domain, in which reference TRBV29-1 and TRBJ1-2 provide the parts outside the CDR3, is SAVISQKPSRDICQRGTSLTIQCQVDSQVTMMFWYRQQPGQSLTLIATANQGSEATYESGFVIDKFPISRPNLTFSTLTVSNMSPEDSSIYLCSVRLPGAYGYTFGSGTRLTVV.

The chain is built from TRBV27 and TRBJ2-4, with unresolved D. CDR3 length: 15 residues. CDR1 MNHEY and CDR2 SMNVEV come from the germline V gene (reference sequence). Trimming left V 1 base short and J 0 bases short, with 7 bases between. For the CDR3, the DNA is TGTGCCAGCAGTTTATTGTATCCAGCCAAAAACATTCAGTACTTC. This encodes CASSLLYPAKNIQYF.

This sequence joins TRBV28 and TRBJ1-1, with D perhaps matching TRBD1 (5 bases). Trimming removed 8 bases from V and 3 bases from J, with 7 bases in between. The CDR3 contains 11 residues. CDR1 is MDHEN, CDR2 SYDVKM, per germline. CDR3 loop: CASGGYTEAFF. DNA of the CDR3: TGTGCCAGCGGGGGATACACTGAAGCTTTCTTT.

The chain employs TRBV7-3 and TRBJ1-1; 10 bases match TRBD1. The CDR3 spans 17 residues. Germline CDR1 reads SGHTA; CDR2 reads FQGTGA. V gave up 2 bases and J gave up 3 bases; unmatched junction bases: 9. For the CDR3, the DNA is TGTGCCAGCAGCTTAGGGCCGGGACAGGGGAAGGACACTGAAGCTTTCTTT. It encodes CASSLGPGQGKDTEAFF.

The chain recombines TRBV27 with TRBJ2-5; D tentatively reads TRBD1 or TRBD2 (5 bases each). The germline V and J ends were trimmed by 2 bases and 5 bases, with 12 bases remaining between them. The CDR3 extends over 14 amino acids. Germline-derived CDR1 and CDR2 are MNHEY and SMNVEV (reference sequence). The CDR3 DNA reads TGTGCCAGCAGTTTACCGGGACGCCCCGAGACCCAGTACTTC. It yields the protein CASSLPGRPETQYF.

About this clone itself: At the DNA level, this CDR3 is encoded by other sequences in the same sample as well. The V and J genes are TRBV27 and TRBJ2-5; 9 bases align to TRBD2. Germline V gene lookup returns CDR1 MNHEY and CDR2 SMNVEV (reference sequence). Trimming took 3 bases from V and 4 from J; bases not matched to a gene: 3. CDR3 length equals 14 residues. Here the CDR3 reads CASSFGGRGETQYF. The DNA of the CDR3 is TGTGCCAGCAGTTTCGGCGGGAGGGGAGAGACCCAGTACTTC.

A note on this clone: The sample carries other DNA sequences with the same CDR3. The gene calls are TRBV27 and TRBJ2-7, with 7 bases matching TRBD1. V shed 6 bases, J shed 0 bases, and the junction held 11 bases outside the gene matches. CDR1 is MNHEY, CDR2 SMNVEV, per germline (reference sequence). The CDR3 runs 16 residues. CDR3 sequence (DNA): TGTGCCAGCAGCCCTTCGAGGGGGCCCCTCTCCTACGAGCAGTACTTC. Translated: CASSPSRGPLSYEQYF.

The rearrangement uses TRBV25-1 and TRBJ2-2; 11 positions match TRBD1. The ends lost 4 bases at V and 5 bases at J; junction bases unmatched: 9. There are 17 residues in the CDR3. CDR1 MGHDK and CDR2 SYGVNS come from the germline V gene. The CDR3 region is CASSGRTGGAKTGELFF. As DNA, the CDR3 is TGTGCCAGCAGTGGACGGACAGGGGGCGCAAAGACCGGGGAGCTGTTTTTT.